These 18 T cell receptor beta chains were sequenced from one sample in a study of CD8 T cells in Susac syndrome (dated by TCRdb to about 2019). The library was made by the immunoSEQ multiplex PCR assay. RNA was extracted using the RNeasy kit, and about 0.5 to 1 ug of the RNA was reverse transcribed with random hexamers. The public sequencing data were trimmed at Q25 with fastp and processed into clonotypes with MiXCR by TCRdb, which kept only in-frame beta chains. A single entry per CDR3 protein holds the most common genes and DNA from its merged rows. Present in this sample are 200,000 to 250,000 distinct CDR3 sequences, around 93% of which were seen just once. The ten largest account for approximately 0.07% of the sample. Material: CD4+ T cells from PBMCs. These receptors came from a human donor with multiple sclerosis.

V and J are TRBV7-9 and TRBJ1-2, with D maybe TRBD1 (6 bases). Germline V gives CDR1 SEHNR, CDR2 FQNEAQ (reference sequence). This CDR3 is 13 amino acids long. V lost 4 bases and J 7 bases, leaving 13 bases between the germline ends. The CDR3 DNA reads as TGTGCCAGCAGCTCCACAGGGTTGACTGGCTACACCTTC. Protein: CASSSTGLTGYTF.

The chain recombines TRBV4-2 with TRBJ2-5; 8 positions agree with TRBD2. The V gene's germline CDR1 is LGHNA and CDR2 YNFKEQ. Trimming cost V 4 bases and J 3 bases; bases outside gene matches: 10. This CDR3 region has 16 residues. The CDR3 DNA sequence: TGTGCCAGCAGCCTAGCGGGAAGTTCCAATAAAGAGACCCAGTACTTC. This translates into CASSLAGSSNKETQYF.

V gene TRBV28 combines with J gene TRBJ1-2, with D unclear. Germline loops: CDR1 MDHEN, CDR2 SYDVKM. The V end lost 3 bases, the J end lost 4 bases, and 18 bases lay between the germline ends. The CDR3 is 16 amino acids. Written as DNA, the CDR3 is TGTGCCAGCAGTTTCCTCACCGGCTCTTGGGCCTATGGCTACACCTTC. It encodes CASSFLTGSWAYGYTF.

The chain joins TRBV4-1 to TRBJ2-5; the D is unclear. Trimming cost V 1 base and J 4 bases, with 10 bases left between them. The CDR3 loop spans 14 amino acids. In germline, CDR1 is MGHRA, CDR2 YSYEKL. The CDR3 bases are TGCGCCAGCAGCCAAGTCGAAGGATTAGAGACCCAGTACTTC. It translates to CASSQVEGLETQYF.

The chain combines TRBV5-4 with TRBJ2-1; 14 nucleotides line up with TRBD2. V trimming: 4 bases; J trimming: 0 bases; junction bases outside the gene matches: 3. The CDR3 length is 17 residues. Germline values: CDR1 SGHNT, CDR2 YYREEE (reference sequence). CDR3 nucleotides: TGTGCCAGCAGCAAAGGGACTAGCGGGAGCTCCTACAATGAGCAGTTCTTC. It translates to CASSKGTSGSSYNEQFF.

V gene TRBV5-1 combines with J gene TRBJ1-5; D gene unclear. V was trimmed by 4 bases and J by 7 bases, leaving 9 bases between them. The CDR3 is made up of 12 amino acids. Germline CDR1 is SGHRS and CDR2 is YFSETQ. The CDR3 here is CASSRDGQPQHF. The CDR3 DNA sequence: TGCGCCAGCAGCCGAGACGGACAGCCCCAGCATTTT.

The rearrangement uses TRBV30 and TRBJ2-5; D might be TRBD1 or TRBD2, each matching 5 bases. CDR3 length: 13 residues. Germline lookup yields CDR1 GTSNPN and CDR2 SVGIG (reference sequence). Trimming removed 5 bases from V and 11 bases from J, with 21 bases in between. As DNA, the CDR3 is TGTGCCTGGGGCCTAGGGACCGACCCTTCGCAGTACTTC. This translates into CAWGLGTDPSQYF.

V usage is TRBV29-1 and J usage is TRBJ1-1; no firm D call. The CDR3 has 13 amino acids. Germline lookup yields CDR1 SQVTM and CDR2 ANQGSEA. V was pared by 4 bases and J by 8 bases, with 17 bases between. CDR3 sequence: CSVGRMASPEAFF. CDR3 DNA: TGCAGCGTTGGACGGATGGCCTCGCCCGAAGCTTTCTTT.

V and J are TRBV20-1 and TRBJ2-5; 8 bases agree with TRBD1. The CDR3 runs 12 residues. The germline gives CDR1 DFQATT, CDR2 SNEGSKA (reference sequence). The V gene end was trimmed by 5 bases and the J gene end by 7 bases; junction bases not matched to a gene: 6. The chain's CDR3 is CSALVTGGTQYF. As DNA, the CDR3 is TGCAGTGCTTTAGTAACAGGGGGGACCCAGTACTTC.

The rearrangement links TRBV5-4 to TRBJ2-7; 9 bases align to TRBD2. From germline, CDR1 is SGHNT and CDR2 YYREEE (reference sequence). J lost 1 base, V lost 4 bases, and 6 bases had no gene match. The CDR3 runs to 15 residues. The CDR3 DNA reads TGTGCCAGCAGCCATAGCGGGGGTTTGTCCTACGAGCAGTACTTC. Its translation is CASSHSGGLSYEQYF.

This clonotype appeared once. V gene TRBV3-1 combines with J gene TRBJ2-2; TRBD2 matches at 15 bases. The CDR3 has 17 amino acids. V gave up 5 bases and J gave up 3 bases; unmatched junction bases: 4. The germline CDR1 and CDR2 sequences are LGHDT and YNNKEL (reference sequence). The CDR3 bases are TGTGCCAGCAGCTGGACTAGCGGGAGGGGGTACACCGGGGAGCTGTTTTTT. Its translation is CASSWTSGRGYTGELFF.

This clonotype was found once. The V gene is TRBV5-5, the J gene TRBJ2-7; the D gene could be TRBD1 or TRBD2 (6 bases each). From germline, CDR1 is SGHKS and CDR2 YYEKEE (reference sequence). The CDR3 loop spans 15 amino acids. V dropped 4 bases and J dropped 3 bases, with 17 bases sitting between them. This chain's CDR3 is CASSKPLEGGYEQYF. DNA of the CDR3: TGTGCCAGCAGCAAACCTTTGGAGGGGGGCTACGAGCAGTACTTC. The whole variable domain, filled in from reference TRBV5-5 and TRBJ2-7, reads DAGVTQSPTHLIKTRGQQVTLRCSPISGHKSVSWYQQVLGQGPQFIFQYYEKEERGRGNFPDRFSARQFPNYSSELNVNALLLGDSALYLCASSKPLEGGYEQYFGPGTRLTVT.

The V gene is TRBV30, the J gene TRBJ1-1; TRBD1 matches at 7 bases. There are 12 residues in the CDR3. CDR1 is GTSNPN, CDR2 SVGIG, per germline (reference sequence). The trim removed 5 bases at V and 3 bases at J, leaving 3 bases unmatched. The CDR3: CAWQQGYTEAFF. CDR3 bases: TGTGCCTGGCAACAGGGGTACACTGAAGCTTTCTTT.

The chain employs TRBV5-1 and TRBJ1-1, with TRBD1 matching 7 bases. This CDR3 is built from 17 residues. V lost 0 bases to trimming and J lost 0 bases; unmatched junction nucleotides: 8. Looked up from germline, CDR1 is SGHRS and CDR2 is YFSETQ. As DNA, the CDR3 is TGCGCCAGCAGCTTGGGGGTGACAGGGTCTATGAACACTGAAGCTTTCTTT. It is translated as CASSLGVTGSMNTEAFF.

The CDR3 DNA reads TGTGCCACCAGCAGAGATCTTGTGTCAACAAATCAGCCCCAGCATTTT. Protein product: CATSRDLVSTNQPQHF. The V and J genes are TRBV15 and TRBJ1-5, with no clear D. Germline V gene data show CDR1 as LNHNV and CDR2 as YYDKDF (reference sequence). Trimming removed 0 bases from V and 4 bases from J, with 13 bases in between. The CDR3 consists of 16 residues.

The chain uses TRBV3-1 and TRBJ1-5, with unresolved D. Germline assignment: CDR1 LGHDT and CDR2 YNNKEL (reference sequence). Trimming removed 3 bases at V and 4 bases at J, with 4 bases between. CDR3 length: 12 amino acids. The CDR3 loop is CASSHGNQPQHF. Written as DNA, the CDR3 is TGTGCCAGCAGCCATGGGAATCAGCCCCAGCATTTT.

J is TRBJ2-7 and V is TRBV2; a weak D match, TRBD1 (5 bases). Trimming left V 6 bases short and J 7 bases short, with 10 bases between. This CDR3 spans 11 amino acids. Germline V gene sequence: CDR1 SNHLY, CDR2 FYNNEI. The CDR3 DNA is TGTGCCAGCAGCCTGGGGCGGGAGCAGTACGTC. As protein: CASSLGREQYV.

V is TRBV15 and J is TRBJ2-1; unclear D gene. With 1 base removed from V and 8 bases from J, the gap between germline ends came to 9 bases. Germline values: CDR1 LNHNV, CDR2 YYDKDF (reference sequence). The CDR3 has 13 residues. The CDR3 is CATSRVPLHEQFF. The CDR3 nucleotides are TGTGCCACCAGCAGAGTCCCGCTGCATGAGCAGTTCTTC.